The table lists the clone carrying this T cell receptor beta chain with a few counts. Its matching antigen is unknown. The data were taken from a study of post-analysis software for immune sequencing data. General study findings and limits: Roughly 5 TRBV segments, TRBV5-6, TRBV5-1 and TRBV20-1 among them, were found more frequent in patients than controls.

Presence of unique molecular identifiers characterized the TCR beta cDNA libraries. From the PCR reads, TCRdb called clonotypes with MiXCR, one entry per CDR3 protein. This sample yields under 900,000 distinct CDR3 sequences, of which approximately 50% are seen a single time; approximately 4.3% belongs to the top ten. Germline V gene sequence: CDR1 MGHDK, CDR2 SYGVNS. CDR3 length equals 14 residues. The sequenced sample consisted of blood. This clonotype was sampled from a girl aged 5 to 17 with multiple sclerosis. V gene TRBV25-1 combines with J gene TRBJ2-5, with D maybe TRBD2 (5 bases). Matching the DNA end better, TRBJ2-7 makes the J call doubtful. The CDR3 DNA follows: TGTGCCAGCCCTATTTTCCCCTTCGGGGACGAGCAGTACTTC. Protein product: CASPIFPFGDEQYF.